This T cell receptor (beta chain) was captured in a study of T cells after posttransplantation cyclophosphamide. Profiling relied on immunoSEQ multiplex PCR, and the TCRdb table lists in-frame clones only, not all of them. Of approximately 45,000 clones in the sample, roughly nine tenths were seen once. The origin of this receptor is a woman in her forties or fifties in good health and a related stem cell transplant donor. Sequencing input: PBMCs.

The CDR3 bases are TGTGCCAGCAGAAGACAGCTATATGGCTACACCTTC. Translated, it gives CASRRQLYGYTF. This chain joins TRBV7-2 and TRBJ1-2; D perhaps matches TRBD1 (5 bases). The CDR3 has 12 amino acids. V lost 6 bases and J lost 5, with 10 bases in between. Per the germline V gene, CDR1 is SGHTA and CDR2 is FQGNSA.